This T cell receptor (beta chain) was documented in a study of control samples from healthy donors and cancer patients. Libraries were prepared by immunoSEQ multiplex PCR; TCRdb keeps only in-frame clonotypes and omits some of them. The repertoire holds roughly 200,000 clones, with about 93% as singletons. This CDR3 has 13 amino acids. V shed 9 bases, J shed 2 bases, and the junction held 6 bases outside the gene matches. The germline V gene encodes CDR1 MNHNY and CDR2 SVGAGI (reference sequence). The origin of this receptor is a man aged 18 to 30 in good health. The V gene is TRBV6-6, the J gene TRBJ1-2, with 7 bases identical to TRBD1. Sequenced: blood. CDR3: CASDGTANYGYTF. The CDR3 DNA reads TGTGCCAGTGACGGGACAGCGAACTATGGCTACACCTTC.